This T cell receptor (beta chain) is drawn from a study of shared clonotypes between healthy human individuals. Study results and caveats: With several donors compared, 4.5% to 6.5% of naive CD4 clonotypes were shared.

TCRdb keeps only in-frame clones here, not all; method: immunoSEQ multiplex PCR. This sample has roughly 1,500,000 clones, with 98% to 99% found just once. Turning to this clone: Antigen unknown.

Naive CD45RA+ and memory CD45RA-negative subsets were split from CD4+ cells. The length of the CDR3 is 16 residues. Germline V gene sequence: CDR1 LGHNA, CDR2 YSLEER. Trimming removed 0 bases from V and 6 bases from J, with 15 bases in between. The chain uses TRBV4-3 and TRBJ2-1; the D gene is possibly TRBD1 (5 bases). The origin of this receptor is a man in his thirties or forties in good health. The sequenced sample consisted of naive CD4+ T cells sorted from blood. Subset reported: CD45RA+ positively selected. CDR3 nucleotides: TGCGCCAGCAGCCAAGATTTGGGGCTTTACCCCAATGAGCAGTTCTTC. It yields the protein CASSQDLGLYPNEQFF.